This T cell receptor beta chain was documented in a study of CD8+CD57+ T cells in acquired aplastic anemia. The overall study: Quantities of DNA derived from sorted CD4+ and CD8+ cells averaged 3.2 ug. Overall study findings and caveats: Statistical testing detected no significant gap in CD8+ Simpson's diversity between patients and controls. The study identified roughly 29 CD8+ CDR3 sequences shared by patients and controls.

In regard to this clonotype: The antigen is unknown.

Selection for sequencing was limited to patients who had shown CD8+CD57+ cell expansion by flow cytometry. The template for TCR beta VDJ and CDR3 sequence profiling was genomic DNA. TCRdb re-derived calls from the reads in MiXCR, one entry per CDR3 protein. The sample has 150,000 to 180,000 distinct CDR3 sequences, approximately 52% seen once. The receptor was isolated from a human donor with aplastic anemia. Input material: sorted CD4+, CD8+, or CD8+CD57+ T cells (not recorded which) from PBMCs.

DNA of the CDR3: TGTGCCAGCAGTGACTCCCGGGGGGATGAGCAGTTCTTC. Translating gives CASSDSRGDEQFF. The chain combines TRBV25-1 with TRBJ2-1; 7 bases fit TRBD2. Unmatched junction bases numbered 4, after V lost 3 bases and J lost 8 bases. The V gene's germline CDR1 is MGHDK and CDR2 SYGVNS. This CDR3 comprises 13 residues.